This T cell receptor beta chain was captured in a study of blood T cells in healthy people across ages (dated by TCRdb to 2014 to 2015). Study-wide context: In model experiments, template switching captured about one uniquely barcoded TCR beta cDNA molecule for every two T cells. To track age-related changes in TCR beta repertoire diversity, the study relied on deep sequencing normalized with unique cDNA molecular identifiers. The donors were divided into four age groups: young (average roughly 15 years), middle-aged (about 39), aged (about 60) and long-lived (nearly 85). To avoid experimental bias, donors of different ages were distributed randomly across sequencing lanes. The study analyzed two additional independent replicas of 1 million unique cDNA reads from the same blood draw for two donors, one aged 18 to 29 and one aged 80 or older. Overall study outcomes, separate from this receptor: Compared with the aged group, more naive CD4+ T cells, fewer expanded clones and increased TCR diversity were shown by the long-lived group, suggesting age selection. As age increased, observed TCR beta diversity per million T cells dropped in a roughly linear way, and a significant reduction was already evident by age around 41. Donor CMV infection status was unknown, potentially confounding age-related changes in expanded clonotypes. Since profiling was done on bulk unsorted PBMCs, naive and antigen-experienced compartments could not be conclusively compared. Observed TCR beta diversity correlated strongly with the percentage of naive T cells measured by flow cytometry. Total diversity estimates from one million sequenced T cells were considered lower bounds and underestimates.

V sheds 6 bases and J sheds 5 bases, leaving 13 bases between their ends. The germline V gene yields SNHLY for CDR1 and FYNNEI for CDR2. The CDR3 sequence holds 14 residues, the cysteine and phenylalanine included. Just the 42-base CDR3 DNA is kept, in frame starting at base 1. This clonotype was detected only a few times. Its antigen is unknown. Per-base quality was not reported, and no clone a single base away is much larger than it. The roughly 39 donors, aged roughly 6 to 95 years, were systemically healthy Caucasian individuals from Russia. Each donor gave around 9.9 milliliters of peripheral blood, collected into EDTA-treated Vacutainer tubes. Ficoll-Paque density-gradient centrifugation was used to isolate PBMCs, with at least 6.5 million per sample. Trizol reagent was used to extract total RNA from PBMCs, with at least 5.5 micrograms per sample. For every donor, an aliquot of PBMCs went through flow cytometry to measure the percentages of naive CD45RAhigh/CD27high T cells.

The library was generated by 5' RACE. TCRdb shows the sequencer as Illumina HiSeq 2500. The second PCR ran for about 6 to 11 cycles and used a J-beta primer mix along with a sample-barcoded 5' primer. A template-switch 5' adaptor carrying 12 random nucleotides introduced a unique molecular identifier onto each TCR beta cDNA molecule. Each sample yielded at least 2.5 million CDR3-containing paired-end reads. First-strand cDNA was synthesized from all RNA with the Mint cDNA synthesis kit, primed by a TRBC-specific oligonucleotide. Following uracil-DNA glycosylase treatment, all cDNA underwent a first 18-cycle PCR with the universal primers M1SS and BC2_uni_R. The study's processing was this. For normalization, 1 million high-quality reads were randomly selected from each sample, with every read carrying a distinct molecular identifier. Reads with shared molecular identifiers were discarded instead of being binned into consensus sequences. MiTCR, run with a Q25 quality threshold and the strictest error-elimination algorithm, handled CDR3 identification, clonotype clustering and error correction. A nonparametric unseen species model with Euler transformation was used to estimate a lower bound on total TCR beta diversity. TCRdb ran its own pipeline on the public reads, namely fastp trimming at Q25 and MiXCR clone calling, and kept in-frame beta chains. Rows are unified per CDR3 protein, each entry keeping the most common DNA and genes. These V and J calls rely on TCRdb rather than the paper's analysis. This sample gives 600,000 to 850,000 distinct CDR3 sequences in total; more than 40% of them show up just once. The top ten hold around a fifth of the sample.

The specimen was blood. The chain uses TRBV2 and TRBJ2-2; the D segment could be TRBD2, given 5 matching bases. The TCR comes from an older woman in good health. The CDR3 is CASRTSPGTGELFF. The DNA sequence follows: TGTGCCAGCAGGACTTCACCGGGGACCGGGGAGCTGTTTTTT.